The present T cell receptor beta chain was sequenced within a study of OX40 agonist ivuxolimab in advanced cancers. Overall study: Those enrolled were 82.7% male, with a mean age of roughly 60 years and ages from about 20 to 79.

Findings and caveats of the study: Patients who responded partially at 0.1-3.0 mg/kg showed clonal expansion ranking among the lowest.

TCRdb's table, derived via immunoSEQ multiplex PCR, lists solely in-frame clones and lacks some. The sample lists tens of thousands of clones, around 89% occurring once. V dropped 0 bases and J dropped 7 bases, with 12 bases sitting between them. This CDR3 spans 14 amino acids. Per germline, CDR1 MNHEY and CDR2 SVGAGI. About this clone: What it binds is not known. Other DNA sequences within the sample encode an identical CDR3.

The source material was CD4+ or CD8+ T cells sorted from blood, sampled in a trial of the OX40 agonist ivuxolimab. The rearrangement joins TRBV6-5 to TRBJ1-2; D gene uncertain. This sequence was found in an adult with an advanced solid tumor such as melanoma, head and neck, liver or kidney cancer. This CDR3 reads CASSYSQGRAGYTF. CDR3 nucleotides: TGTGCCAGCAGTTACTCCCAAGGTCGGGCTGGCTACACCTTC.